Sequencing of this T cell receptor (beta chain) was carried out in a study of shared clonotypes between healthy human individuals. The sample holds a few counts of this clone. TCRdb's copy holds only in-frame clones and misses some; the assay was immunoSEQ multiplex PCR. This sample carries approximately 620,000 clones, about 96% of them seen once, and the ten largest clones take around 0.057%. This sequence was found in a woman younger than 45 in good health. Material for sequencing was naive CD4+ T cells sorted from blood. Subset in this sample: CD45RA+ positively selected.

The CDR3 protein is CASGINQPQHF. CDR3 sequence (DNA): TGTGCCAGCGGGATCAATCAGCCCCAGCATTTT. V gene TRBV28 combines with J gene TRBJ1-5; unclear D gene. Germline V gene lookup returns CDR1 MDHEN and CDR2 SYDVKM. Between the trimmed V and J ends, which lost 8 bases and 3 bases, there was a span of 5 bases. The CDR3 runs 11 residues.